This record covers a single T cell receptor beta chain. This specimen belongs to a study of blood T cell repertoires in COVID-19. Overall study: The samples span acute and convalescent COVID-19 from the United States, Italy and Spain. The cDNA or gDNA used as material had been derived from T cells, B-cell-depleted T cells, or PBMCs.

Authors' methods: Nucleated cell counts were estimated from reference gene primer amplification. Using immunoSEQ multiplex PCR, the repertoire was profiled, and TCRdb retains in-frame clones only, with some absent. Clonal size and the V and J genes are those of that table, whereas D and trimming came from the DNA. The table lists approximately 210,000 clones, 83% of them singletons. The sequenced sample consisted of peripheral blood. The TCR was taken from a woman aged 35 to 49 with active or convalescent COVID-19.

CDR3 loop: CASSQDSAATGELFF. The DNA of the CDR3 is TGTGCCAGCAGCCAAGATTCGGCGGCGACCGGGGAGCTGTTTTTT. The V gene is TRBV4-2, the J gene TRBJ2-2; D gene unclear. CDR3 size: 15 residues. Trimming removed 0 bases from V and 5 bases from J, with 10 bases in between. Germline V gives CDR1 LGHNA, CDR2 YNFKEQ.